These 16 T cell receptor beta chains share one sample of origin, sequenced in a study of a mutant IDH1 vaccine in newly diagnosed glioma listed by TCRdb under 2021. Antigens of these TCRs are unknown. The meaning of the sample's time point label: week 35, safety follow-up. Every vaccine dose consisted of 300 ug of a 20-mer mutant IDH1 peptide in Montanide, administered subcutaneously together with topical imiquimod. Library generation was performed with the immunoSEQ multiplex PCR assay. TCRdb provides this immuneACCESS table in a form limited to in-frame rearrangements. Some clones are lacking; in checked studies, under half of them reflect an unresolved V gene, and why the rest are absent is not known. The sample table contains tens of thousands of clones; only one count was recorded for around 84% of them. The leading ten clones occupy 2% to 2.5% of the sample. The specimen comprised PBMCs, sampled from a glioma patient whose treatment included an IDH1 peptide vaccine. The origin of the receptors is a man aged 25 to 40 with glioma.

This chain joins TRBV5-1 and TRBJ1-1; weak D call: TRBD1 (6 bases). Germline CDR1 is SGHRS and CDR2 is YFSETQ. The CDR3 covers 15 residues. V lost 5 bases and J lost 7, with 21 bases in between. CDR3 nucleotides: TGCGCCAGCAGTAATGTTGGGGGGCGAGGGGTTGAAGCTTTCTTT. Residues: CASSNVGGRGVEAFF. Variable domain in full (rest from reference TRBV5-1 and TRBJ1-1): KAGVTQTPRYLIKTRGQQVTLSCSPISGHRSVSWYQQTPGQGLQFLFEYFSETQRNKGNFPGRFSGRQFSNSRSEMNVSTLELGDSALYLCASSNVGGRGVEAFFGQGTRLTVV.

The table lists this clone with a few counts. The chain recombines TRBV19 with TRBJ1-5; D may be TRBD1 (5 bases). Germline V gives CDR1 LNHDA, CDR2 SQIVND (reference sequence). The CDR3 spans 15 residues. Trimming removed 6 bases from V and 0 bases from J, with 12 bases in between. CDR3 nucleotide sequence: TGTGCCAGTAGAGAAAGAGGGGCTAGCAATCAGCCCCAGCATTTT. It specifies CASRERGASNQPQHF.

This clone was picked up a small number of times. The J gene is TRBJ1-2, the V gene TRBV30; D unresolved. Deletions cut 8 bases from V and 2 bases from J, with 6 bases between. CDR3 length equals 10 residues. Germline V gene sequence: CDR1 GTSNPN, CDR2 SVGIG (reference sequence). The chain's CDR3 is CAEYNYGYTF. For the CDR3, the DNA is TGTGCCGAGTACAACTATGGCTACACCTTC.

The chain is built from TRBV30 and TRBJ2-1; D perhaps matches TRBD1 (6 bases). Germline-derived CDR1 and CDR2 are GTSNPN and SVGIG (reference sequence). The CDR3 consists of 14 residues. Trimming took 1 base from V and 5 from J, leaving 12 bases between them. The CDR3 coding sequence is TGTGCCTGGAGTGGTGGGGGCGCCAACAATGAGCAGTTCTTC. It encodes CAWSGGGANNEQFF. Complete variable domain (other parts from reference TRBV30 and TRBJ2-1): SQTIHQWPATLVQPVGSPLSLECTVEGTSNPNLYWYRQAAGRGLQLLFYSVGIGQISSEVPQNLSASRPQDRQFILSSKKLLLSDSGFYLCAWSGGGANNEQFFGPGTRLTVL.

This chain connects TRBV18 to TRBJ1-4; 7 bases are shared with TRBD1. This CDR3 has 15 amino acids. The V segment lost 3 bases and the J segment 7 bases; nucleotides outside the gene matches: 8. CDR1 is KGHSH and CDR2 is LQKENI in the germline V gene. In DNA form, the CDR3 reads TGTGCCAGCTCACCCTCACAGGGGCGTTTTGAAAAACTGTTTTTT. Translation gives CASSPSQGRFEKLFF.

The rearrangement joins TRBV16 to TRBJ1-1; no firm D call. The CDR3 runs 15 residues. Germline CDR1 reads KGHSY; CDR2 reads FQNENV. V gave up 4 bases and J gave up 2 bases, with 14 bases separating them. The CDR3 spells CASSPYGEGNTEAFF. The CDR3 coding sequence is TGTGCCAGCAGCCCCTACGGGGAGGGCAACACTGAAGCTTTCTTT.

The chain employs TRBV4-3 and TRBJ2-5; tentative D call: TRBD2 (5 bases). CDR1 and CDR2 from the germline V gene are LGHNA and YSLEER. This CDR3 has 15 amino acids. The V end lost 0 bases, the J end lost 1 base, and 9 bases lay between the germline ends. The CDR3 loop is CASSQEPAAQETQYF. CDR3 nucleotide sequence: TGCGCCAGCAGCCAAGAACCAGCGGCCCAAGAGACCCAGTACTTC.

The chain recombines TRBV7-9 with TRBJ1-1; D is undetermined. V lost 2 bases and J lost 5, with 9 bases in between. CDR3 length: 13 amino acids. From germline, CDR1 is SEHNR and CDR2 FQNEAQ (reference sequence). The DNA of the CDR3 is TGTGCCAGCAGCTTATCAGAGACGACTGAAGCTTTCTTT. The encoded protein is CASSLSETTEAFF.

As DNA, the CDR3 is TGTGCCTGGAGTGAAGGCAGGGGAGCGGGTGGCTACACCTTC. This encodes CAWSEGRGAGGYTF. This sequence joins TRBV30 and TRBJ1-2, with a possible D match to TRBD1 (6 bases). Between the trimmed V and J ends, which lost 1 base and 7 bases, there was a span of 16 bases. The CDR3 runs 14 residues. Germline V lookup: CDR1 GTSNPN, CDR2 SVGIG (reference sequence).

The CDR3: CASSLGWSSYEQYF. The CDR3 DNA reads TGTGCCAGCAGCTTGGGGTGGAGCTCCTACGAGCAGTACTTC. V usage is TRBV5-6 and J usage is TRBJ2-7; no clear D. This CDR3 region has 14 residues. Trimming took off 0 bases at V and 0 bases at J, with 7 bases between the two ends. Germline V gene lookup returns CDR1 SGHDT and CDR2 YYEEEE.

As for this clone: The sample carries other DNA sequences with the same CDR3. The chain combines TRBV30 with TRBJ2-1; D is perhaps TRBD2 (5 bases). The CDR3 runs 13 residues. Trimming stripped 4 bases from V and 0 bases from J, with 7 bases between. Germline lookup yields CDR1 GTSNPN and CDR2 SVGIG (reference sequence). The CDR3 loop reads CAWKRDSYNEQFF. In nucleotides, the CDR3 is TGTGCCTGGAAACGGGACTCCTACAATGAGCAGTTCTTC.

V usage is TRBV7-3 and J usage is TRBJ2-1, with D maybe TRBD2 (5 bases). The CDR3 length is 15 residues. The V end was cut by 4 bases, the J end by 3 bases, with 13 bases between. CDR1 is SGHTA, CDR2 FQGTGA, per germline. Here the CDR3 reads CASSSIATHYNEQFF. The CDR3 DNA reads TGTGCCAGCAGCTCGATAGCGACACACTACAATGAGCAGTTCTTC.

The V gene is TRBV7-9, the J gene TRBJ2-5; 10 bases are shared with TRBD2. The CDR3 length is 16 residues. J was trimmed by 5 bases and V by 1 base; bases with no gene match: 7. CDR1 SEHNR and CDR2 FQNEAQ come from the germline V gene (reference sequence). CDR3 nucleotides: TGTGCCAGCAGCTTAGGTCCCAGCGGGGGGGCCGAGACCCAGTACTTC. This gives the protein CASSLGPSGGAETQYF. The full variable domain, completed using reference TRBV7-9 and TRBJ2-5, is DTGVSQNPRHKITKRGQNVTFRCDPISEHNRLYWYRQTLGQGPEFLTYFQNEAQLEKSRLLSDRFSAERPKGSFSTLEIQRTEQGDSAMYLCASSLGPSGGAETQYFGPGTRLLVL.

This clone was detected once. The rearrangement uses TRBV4-1 and TRBJ1-4, with TRBD1 identical over 9 bases. The CDR3 runs to 16 residues. The germline gives CDR1 MGHRA, CDR2 YSYEKL. J gave up 7 bases and V 3 bases, and 9 bases lay outside the gene matches. Here the CDR3 reads CASSHGQGREGEKLFF. The DNA of the CDR3 is TGCGCCAGCAGCCACGGACAGGGGAGGGAGGGTGAAAAACTGTTTTTT.

V usage is TRBV28 and J usage is TRBJ2-7; no firm D call. V was pared by 5 bases and J by 2 bases, with 13 bases between. This CDR3 is 14 amino acids long. Germline V lookup: CDR1 MDHEN, CDR2 SYDVKM. This CDR3 is CASSPPALAYEQYF. The CDR3 nucleotides are TGTGCCAGCAGTCCCCCCGCTCTGGCCTACGAGCAGTACTTC.

V is TRBV5-6 and J is TRBJ2-3; 7 bases fit TRBD1. This CDR3 region has 16 residues. Trimming took 0 bases from V and 1 from J; bases not matched to a gene: 5. Germline CDR1 and CDR2: SGHDT and YYEEEE. CDR3 nucleotide sequence: TGTGCCAGCAGCTTGGCCCTCCAGGGGGGCACAGATACGCAGTATTTT. This gives the protein CASSLALQGGTDTQYF. Combining the CDR3 with reference TRBV5-6 and TRBJ2-3 gives the whole variable domain DAGVTQSPTHLIKTRGQQVTLRCSPKSGHDTVSWYQQALGQGPQFIFQYYEEEERQRGNFPDRFSGHQFPNYSSELNVNALLLGDSALYLCASSLALQGGTDTQYFGPGTRLTVL.